These 32 T cell receptor beta chains share one sample of origin, sequenced in a study of cytomegalovirus exposure and HLA in healthy donors. The PCR ran on 60 Vbeta and 13 Jbeta primers. The data were produced by immunoSEQ multiplex PCR, yet TCRdb's version contains in-frame clones alone and is incomplete. The sample records roughly 120,000 clones, about 61% being singletons. Source material: PBMCs. These receptors originate from a woman in her twenties or thirties in good health and CMV-seronegative.

V and J are TRBV7-6 and TRBJ2-1, with a weak D call TRBD2 (5 bases). The CDR3 has 14 residues. The ends were cut back, 0 bases at V and 5 bases at J, with 8 bases in the middle. Germline V gene lookup returns CDR1 SGHVS and CDR2 FNYEAQ. This chain's CDR3 is CASSLALANNEQFF. CDR3 nucleotide sequence: TGTGCCAGCAGCTTAGCTCTAGCCAACAATGAGCAGTTCTTC.

This rearrangement joins TRBV6-1 to TRBJ1-5; D is unresolved. Per the germline V gene, CDR1 is MNHNS and CDR2 is SASEGT. The length of the CDR3 is 14 residues. Trimming shortened V by 7 bases and J by 11 bases, and 21 bases separated the two germline ends. CDR3 sequence: CASIGPRPPRAQHF. The CDR3 DNA follows: TGTGCCAGCATTGGTCCTCGTCCTCCGCGGGCCCAGCATTTT.

The chain couples TRBV9 to TRBJ1-2, with a tentative D call TRBD1 (5 bases). CDR1 and CDR2 from the germline V gene are SGDLS and YYNGEE. The CDR3 sequence is 13 residues long. Trimming took 6 bases from V and 3 from J, leaving 12 bases between them. The CDR3 sequence is CASTLGQDYGYTF. The CDR3 DNA reads as TGTGCCAGCACCCTGGGGCAGGACTATGGCTACACCTTC.

This chain joins TRBV6-5 and TRBJ1-5; no clear D. Germline CDR1 and CDR2: MNHEY and SVGAGI. This CDR3 is 14 amino acids long. V lost 0 bases to trimming and J lost 5 bases, with 8 bases between them. CDR3 loop: CASSYSEGYQPQHF. CDR3 sequence (DNA): TGTGCCAGCAGTTACTCGGAGGGCTATCAGCCCCAGCATTTT.

The J gene is TRBJ2-7, the V gene TRBV7-8, with 9 nucleotides matching TRBD1. The CDR3 has 13 residues. The junction had 5 bases not matched to a gene; V was cut back by 4 bases and J by 7 bases. In germline, CDR1 is SGHVS, CDR2 FQNEAQ. This chain's CDR3 is CASSSETGGEQYF. In nucleotides, the CDR3 is TGTGCCAGCAGCTCGGAGACAGGGGGTGAGCAGTACTTC.

The chain employs TRBV19 and TRBJ2-7, with a possible D match to TRBD1 (5 bases). Trimming shortened V by 1 base and J by 5 bases, and 9 bases separated the two germline ends. Germline loops: CDR1 LNHDA, CDR2 SQIVND (reference sequence). The CDR3 is 13 amino acids. CDR3 residues: CASSIGQGDEQYF. The CDR3 DNA follows: TGTGCCAGTAGTATAGGGCAAGGGGACGAGCAGTACTTC.

The chain uses TRBV7-3 and TRBJ2-1; 13 bases are a match to TRBD2. The CDR3 covers 16 residues. J gave up 9 bases and V 1 base, and 6 bases lay outside the gene matches. Germline CDR1 SGHTA, CDR2 FQGTGA. The CDR3 nucleotides are TGTGCCAGCAGCTTAAGTCGGACTAGCGGGAGCACTGAGCAGTTCTTC. Its translation: CASSLSRTSGSTEQFF.

V is TRBV28 and J is TRBJ1-1; D remains ambiguous. Deletions cut 8 bases from V and 4 bases from J, with 14 bases between. The CDR3 has 13 residues. Germline-derived CDR1 and CDR2 are MDHEN and SYDVKM. The CDR3: CASVMGGSTEAFF. CDR3 nucleotides: TGTGCCAGCGTCATGGGAGGGAGCACTGAAGCTTTCTTT. The full variable domain, completed using reference TRBV28 and TRBJ1-1, is DVKVTQSSRYLVKRTGEKVFLECVQDMDHENMFWYRQDPGLGLRLIYFSYDVKMKEKGDIPEGYSVSREKKERFSLILESASTNQTSMYLCASVMGGSTEAFFGQGTRLTVV.

This clone occurred once. V gene TRBV15 combines with J gene TRBJ2-1; D possibly corresponds to TRBD2 (5 bases). V lost 0 bases and J lost 10, with 13 bases in between. The length of the CDR3 is 14 residues. Per germline, CDR1 LNHNV and CDR2 YYDKDF (reference sequence). CDR3 in amino acids: CATSRDTGTGEQFF. The CDR3 DNA is TGTGCCACCAGCAGAGATACGGGAACCGGAGAGCAGTTCTTC.

The sample holds a few counts of this clone. This chain joins TRBV4-3 and TRBJ1-5; unclear D gene. Trimming shortened V by 1 base and J by 6 bases, and 13 bases separated the two germline ends. From germline, CDR1 is LGHNA and CDR2 YSLEER. The CDR3 is 15 amino acids. CDR3 nucleotide sequence: TGCGCCAGCAGCCAAGCCCGGGGTCGGGGTCAGCCCCAGCATTTT. Encoded protein: CASSQARGRGQPQHF.

The chain is built from TRBV7-9 and TRBJ1-2; the D gene is possibly TRBD1 (5 bases). The CDR3 is 14 amino acids. Trimming stripped 6 bases from V and 7 bases from J, with 18 bases between. In germline, CDR1 is SEHNR, CDR2 FQNEAQ (reference sequence). For the CDR3, the DNA is TGTGCCAGCAGTTCCAGGGTGATCCAGGGTGGCTACACCTTC. Amino acid sequence: CASSSRVIQGGYTF.

The J gene is TRBJ2-1, the V gene TRBV6-1; the D is unclear. Germline V gene sequence: CDR1 MNHNS, CDR2 SASEGT. Trimming removed 3 bases from V and 0 bases from J, with 18 bases in between. The CDR3 has 18 residues. As DNA, the CDR3 is TGTGCCAGCAGTGATGGCCTCCCATTCGATCCCTCCTACAATGAGCAGTTCTTC. It specifies CASSDGLPFDPSYNEQFF.

This clone was observed a handful of times. The rearrangement uses TRBV2 and TRBJ1-1; the D is unclear. V was pared by 6 bases and J by 4 bases, with 12 bases between. The CDR3 has 13 residues. Germline V lookup: CDR1 SNHLY, CDR2 FYNNEI. As DNA, the CDR3 is TGTGCCAGCAGGGGAGGGCAGTCCACTGAAGCTTTCTTT. Translating it yields CASRGGQSTEAFF.

The chain uses TRBV28 and TRBJ2-1; TRBD1 aligns across 7 bases. Germline CDR1 reads MDHEN; CDR2 reads SYDVKM. The trim removed 5 bases at V and 7 bases at J, leaving 5 bases unmatched. The CDR3 runs 13 residues. The DNA for the CDR3 is TGTGCCAGCAGTACGACAGGGCCAAATGAGCAGTTCTTC. It encodes CASSTTGPNEQFF.

This clone was seen only once. The genes are TRBV11-3 and TRBJ2-7, with TRBD1 matching 8 bases. This CDR3 region has 13 residues. CDR1 is SGHNT, CDR2 YENEEA, per germline. Trimming at V came to 4 bases and at J to 7 bases, leaving 6 bases not matched to a gene. CDR3 coding DNA: TGTGCCAGCAGCTCCCAGGGGGCAAAAGAGCAGTACTTC. This codes for CASSSQGAKEQYF.

This clone was observed a single time. The chain couples TRBV2 to TRBJ2-7, with D possibly being TRBD1 (5 bases). Per the germline V gene, CDR1 is SNHLY and CDR2 is FYNNEI. This CDR3 is 13 amino acids long. V lost 5 bases and J lost 6, with 14 bases in between. The DNA for the CDR3 is TGTGCCAGCAGTTATAGACAGCCGAGCGAGCAGTACTTC. Translating it yields CASSYRQPSEQYF. The full variable domain, rest sourced from reference TRBV2 and TRBJ2-7, is EPEVTQTPSHQVTQMGQEVILRCVPISNHLYFYWYRQILGQKVEFLVSFYNNEISEKSEIFDDQFSVERPDGSNFTLKIRSTKLEDSAMYFCASSYRQPSEQYFGPGTRLTVT.

The chain has TRBV2 and TRBJ2-1; 14 bases map to TRBD2. The CDR3 covers 15 residues. The junction had 9 bases not matched to a gene; V was cut back by 4 bases and J by 13 bases. Germline CDR1 is SNHLY and CDR2 is FYNNEI. CDR3: CASSARLAGGPYQFF. The CDR3 nucleotides are TGTGCCAGCAGTGCCAGACTAGCGGGAGGGCCCTATCAGTTCTTC.

The chain recombines TRBV4-1 with TRBJ2-7; D is ambiguous. Germline lookup yields CDR1 MGHRA and CDR2 YSYEKL. CDR3 size: 15 residues. V lost 0 bases, J lost 2 bases, and 11 bases lay in between. The CDR3 nucleotides are TGCGCCAGCAGCCAAGATGAAGGTGGAGCCTACGAGCAGTACTTC. This gives the protein CASSQDEGGAYEQYF.

The chain links TRBV1 to TRBJ2-2; whether TRBD2, the table's D call, matches the DNA was not checked. TRBV1 is marked as a pseudogene. The CDR3 spans 17 residues. Written as DNA, the CDR3 is TGCACCAGCAGCCAAGATCTAGAGGCCACCTCCACCGGGGAGCTGTTTTTT. Its protein is CTSSQDLEATSTGELFF.

This rearrangement joins TRBV7-2 to TRBJ1-6; 7 bases map to TRBD1. The CDR3 is 17 residues long. With 5 bases clipped from V and 4 bases from J, the junction kept 11 bases outside the gene matches. CDR1 and CDR2 from the germline V gene are SGHTA and FQGNSA. The CDR3 loop is CASSLLTGMIYNSPLHF. The CDR3 DNA reads as TGTGCCAGCAGCCTCTTGACAGGGATGATTTATAATTCACCCCTCCACTTT.

V and J are TRBV5-5 and TRBJ2-7; TRBD2 agrees at 9 bases. Germline lookup yields CDR1 SGHKS and CDR2 YYEKEE (reference sequence). This CDR3 contains 17 residues. V lost 0 bases, J lost 6 bases, and 13 bases stayed unmatched. The CDR3 is CASSLADVREGPGEQYF. CDR3 bases: TGTGCCAGCAGCTTGGCGGACGTGCGGGAGGGCCCTGGCGAGCAGTACTTC.

The chain employs TRBV27 and TRBJ2-5; the D is unclear. Trimming cost V 3 bases and J 10 bases, with 18 bases left between them. Germline V gives CDR1 MNHEY, CDR2 SMNVEV (reference sequence). CDR3 size: 14 residues. CDR3 amino acids: CASSLEPSFSVQYF. The CDR3 DNA is TGTGCCAGCAGTTTGGAGCCCTCCTTTAGTGTCCAGTACTTC.

The chain combines TRBV29-1 with TRBJ2-7, with D hard to call. The CDR3 is made up of 13 amino acids. The germline V gene has CDR1 SQVTM and CDR2 ANQGSEA. V lost 7 bases and J lost 0, with 13 bases in between. The CDR3 bases are TGCAGCGGGCAGAATCCACCCTCCTACGAGCAGTACTTC. This translates into CSGQNPPSYEQYF.

The rearrangement joins TRBV9 to TRBJ2-5; a weak D match, TRBD1 (5 bases). The CDR3 extends over 13 amino acids. The germline V gene has CDR1 SGDLS and CDR2 YYNGEE. V was shortened by 4 bases and J by 5 bases, with 12 bases between the two germline ends. The CDR3 loop is CASSTLRVETQYF. The CDR3 DNA sequence: TGTGCCAGCAGCACTCTCAGGGTGGAGACCCAGTACTTC.

The chain employs TRBV5-6 and TRBJ2-5, with TRBD2 matching over 11 bases. This CDR3 spans 15 amino acids. V was pared by 0 bases and J by 4 bases, with 2 bases of the junction left unmatched. Germline CDR1 reads SGHDT; CDR2 reads YYEEEE. In nucleotides, the CDR3 is TGTGCCAGCAGCTTGGTAGCGGGAGGGGGAGAGACCCAGTACTTC. Translation: CASSLVAGGGETQYF.

The chain recombines TRBV18 with TRBJ1-5; the match to TRBD1 covers 9 bases. V shed 2 bases, J shed 4 bases, and the junction held 0 bases outside the gene matches. The CDR3 totals 14 residues. Germline loops: CDR1 KGHSH, CDR2 LQKENI. The CDR3, as DNA: TGTGCCAGCTCACCAGGGACAGGGAATCAGCCCCAGCATTTT. Its translation is CASSPGTGNQPQHF. The whole variable domain, filled in from reference TRBV18 and TRBJ1-5, reads NAGVMQNPRHLVRRRGQEARLRCSPMKGHSHVYWYRQLPEEGLKFMVYLQKENIIDESGMPKERFSAEFPKEGPSILRIQQVVRGDSAAYFCASSPGTGNQPQHFGDGTRLSIL.

In this sample, this clone turned up a few times. The rearrangement uses TRBV28 and TRBJ2-5, with 12 bases aligning to TRBD2. With V trimmed by 1 base and J by 5 bases, 5 bases remained unmatched. Germline V gene lookup returns CDR1 MDHEN and CDR2 SYDVKM. The CDR3 is 16 residues long. The CDR3: CASSLLLAGGGETQYF. The CDR3 nucleotides are TGTGCCAGCAGTTTATTACTAGCGGGAGGCGGGGAGACCCAGTACTTC.

The genes are TRBV4-1 and TRBJ2-3, with 11 bases lining up with TRBD2. With V trimmed by 0 bases and J by 6 bases, 17 bases remained unmatched. The germline V gene encodes CDR1 MGHRA and CDR2 YSYEKL. The CDR3 is 20 amino acids. The CDR3 DNA sequence: TGCGCCAGCAGCCAAGAATCGGTAGCGGGAGGGTCTGAGCAGAGGGATACGCAGTATTTT. Translating it yields CASSQESVAGGSEQRDTQYF.

The chain has TRBV5-4 and TRBJ1-1; D ambiguous. V lost 1 base and J 0 bases, leaving 7 bases between the germline ends. The CDR3 sequence is 14 residues long. Germline CDR1 is SGHNT and CDR2 is YYREEE (reference sequence). The CDR3 bases are TGTGCCAGCAGCTTGCACAGCTTGAACACTGAAGCTTTCTTT. Its protein product is CASSLHSLNTEAFF.

Only a few counts were recorded for this clone. V is TRBV6-4 and J is TRBJ2-3; TRBD1 agrees at 7 bases. Germline assignment: CDR1 MRHNA and CDR2 SNTAGT. Trimming cost V 0 bases and J 1 base; bases outside gene matches: 4. The CDR3 has 16 residues. This chain's CDR3 is CASSDSSTGGTDTQYF. The CDR3 DNA is TGTGCCAGCAGTGACTCGTCCACAGGGGGCACAGATACGCAGTATTTT.

This clone was observed a handful of times. The J gene is TRBJ1-4, the V gene TRBV6-1; TRBD1 matches 9 bases. This CDR3 has 15 amino acids. The ends lost 7 bases at V and 8 bases at J; junction bases unmatched: 11. Germline V CDR1 and CDR2: MNHNS, SASEGT. Here the CDR3 reads CASKNTGGAREKLFF. DNA for the CDR3: TGTGCCAGCAAAAACACAGGGGGCGCAAGGGAAAAACTGTTTTTT.

V and J are TRBV4-3 and TRBJ2-7; 8 bases map to TRBD1. J was trimmed by 6 bases and V by 1 base; bases with no gene match: 8. CDR3 length: 15 residues. Germline-derived CDR1 and CDR2 are LGHNA and YSLEER. Here the CDR3 reads CASSQGTGWNREQYF. CDR3 nucleotides: TGCGCCAGCAGCCAAGGGACAGGGTGGAATCGCGAGCAGTACTTC.